Listed below are T cell receptor beta chains from one sample, sequenced in a study of post-analysis software for immune sequencing data. TCRdb re-analysed the PCR reads in MiXCR, keeping a single row per CDR3 protein. The sample records 600,000 to 700,000 distinct CDR3 sequences, approximately 59% being singletons. The sequenced sample consisted of blood. The receptors stem from a girl aged 2 to 9 with multiple sclerosis. Each CDR3 is given with its conserved first and last residue. D genes are given only for firm matches. Clone sizes are given selectively: once, few, many, or a class where the clone is expanded.

DNA	CDR3	D	size	length	V	J
TGTGCCAGCAGCAAGACAGGGGGTGACGAGCAGTACTTC	CASSKTGGDEQYF	TRBD1	.	13	TRBV6-5	TRBJ2-7
TGTGCCAGCAGTCCTGGACCTCGAGGCGAGCAGTTCTTC	CASSPGPRGEQFF	.	.	13	TRBV6-6	TRBJ2-1
TGTGCCAGCAGCTTCACCAGGGGGACGTCGAGCTCCTACAATGAGCAGTTCTTC	CASSFTRGTSSSYNEQFF	TRBD1	few	18	TRBV11-2	TRBJ2-1
TGTGCCAGCAGCGTCTTGGGCTATGGCTACACCTTC	CASSVLGYGYTF	.	once	12	TRBV6-2/TRBV6-3	TRBJ1-2
TGTGCCAGCAGATACGATGACAGACCATCCTATGGCAACACCTTC	CASRYDDRPSYGNTF	.	.	15	TRBV5-5	TRBJ1-2
TGCGCCAGCAGCTTGGCCCTAACAGGGGGCGCCCTCAATGAGCAGTTCTTC	CASSLALTGGALNEQFF	TRBD1	.	17	TRBV5-1	TRBJ2-1
TGTGCCAGCAGTTTAATAGCTAGCGGGGAGCAGTTCTTC	CASSLIASGEQFF	TRBD2	.	13	TRBV12-3/TRBV12-4	TRBJ2-1
TGTGCCAGCAGTTACTCGAACTCCCGGTATCACACCTTC	CASSYSNSRYHTF	.	.	13	TRBV6-2/TRBV6-3	TRBJ1-2
TGTGCCAGCAGTCCCTGGACAGGGAGGAGGTATGGCTACACCTTC	CASSPWTGRRYGYTF	TRBD1	.	15	TRBV27	TRBJ1-2
TGTGCCAGCAGCGTAGATCGGGCAGGGACGAACACTGAAGCTTTCTTT	CASSVDRAGTNTEAFF	.	.	16	TRBV9	TRBJ1-1
TGCGCCAGCAGCTTCGACAGGGTAGATACGCAGTATTTT	CASSFDRVDTQYF	TRBD1	.	13	TRBV5-1	TRBJ2-3
TGCAGTGCTAGAGTATGGACTAGCGGGGACTACAATGAGCAGTTCTTC	CSARVWTSGDYNEQFF	TRBD2	.	16	TRBV20-1	TRBJ2-1
TGTGCCAGCAGTCCGACGGCCTACAATGAGCAGTTCTTC	CASSPTAYNEQFF	.	few	13	TRBV28	TRBJ2-1
TGTGCCAGCAGCTTACTTAGCTCCTCTAGCACAGATACGCAGTATTTT	CASSLLSSSSTDTQYF	.	.	16	TRBV5-5	TRBJ2-3
TGCGCCAGCAGCCAAGACTTGGGTCCTTATGAGCAGTTCTTC	CASSQDLGPYEQFF	.	few	14	TRBV4-3	TRBJ2-1
TGTGCCAGCAGTTACCCGGGGATTACCATCCAAGAGACCCAGTACTTC	CASSYPGITIQETQYF	.	.	16	TRBV6-2/TRBV6-3	TRBJ2-5